One sample yielded the 27 T cell receptor beta chains listed below, sequenced in a study of cytomegalovirus exposure and HLA in healthy donors. Both 60 Vbeta primers and 13 Jbeta primers went into the PCR. Some clones are missing from TCRdb's copy, which holds only in-frame ones; the method was immunoSEQ multiplex PCR. This specimen shows tens of thousands of clones; the ten leading clones hold 3% to 4%. Sequencing was done on a sample of PBMCs. Source of these receptors: a young man in good health and CMV-seropositive.

The chain employs TRBV28 and TRBJ2-4; D is perhaps TRBD2 (5 bases). The CDR3 is made up of 14 amino acids. Germline V CDR1 and CDR2: MDHEN, SYDVKM. V lost 5 bases to trimming and J lost 5 bases, with 13 bases between them. In DNA, the CDR3 is TGTGCCAGCAGTCCGGACTGGGTCCAAAACATTCAGTACTTC. Protein sequence: CASSPDWVQNIQYF.

The V call is TRBV5-6, the J call TRBJ2-4, with D perhaps TRBD1 (6 bases). Deletions cut 2 bases from V and 5 bases from J, with 14 bases between. In germline, CDR1 is SGHDT, CDR2 YYEEEE. The CDR3 is 15 amino acids. The CDR3 DNA follows: TGTGCCAGCAGCTTTTCGGACAGAGAACAAAACATTCAGTACTTC. This sequence encodes CASSFSDREQNIQYF.

With regard to this clone: At one end the junction does not follow the germline gene, possibly because of a read error. This rearrangement joins TRBV13 to TRBJ1-5; the D is unclear. This CDR3 comprises 15 residues. The germline V gene encodes CDR1 PRHDT and CDR2 FYEKMQ (reference sequence). The CDR3 coding sequence is TGTGCCAGCAGCCTAGGGCGGCAGCCAAATCAGCCCCAGCATTTT. Translating it yields CASSLGRQPNQPQHF.

The CDR3, as DNA: TGTGCCAGCATCCCAATCTATGGCTACACCTTC. It encodes CASIPIYGYTF. The J gene is TRBJ1-2, the V gene TRBV6-5; D call uncertain. The CDR3 extends over 11 amino acids. V gave up 7 bases and J gave up 4 bases, with 7 bases separating them. Germline CDR1 MNHEY, CDR2 SVGAGI.

The gene calls are TRBV6-1 and TRBJ1-2; D gene unclear. Germline-derived CDR1 and CDR2 are MNHNS and SASEGT. Trimming stripped 9 bases from V and 4 bases from J, with 9 bases between. CDR3 length: 11 amino acids. The CDR3 loop reads CASGDFYGYTF. The CDR3 region has the DNA TGTGCCAGTGGAGATTTCTATGGCTACACCTTC.

The chain uses TRBV18 and TRBJ2-2, with a possible D match to TRBD2 (5 bases). V gave up 0 bases and J gave up 0 bases, with 8 bases separating them. There are 16 residues in the CDR3. Germline CDR1 reads KGHSH; CDR2 reads LQKENI. The CDR3 here is CASSPPGSANTGELFF. CDR3 DNA sequence: TGTGCCAGCTCACCACCGGGTAGCGCGAACACCGGGGAGCTGTTTTTT.

The rearrangement links TRBV19 to TRBJ1-2, with D tentatively TRBD1 (5 bases). The CDR3 totals 17 residues. Trimming shortened V by 1 base and J by 3 bases, and 18 bases separated the two germline ends. The germline gives CDR1 LNHDA, CDR2 SQIVND (reference sequence). The CDR3: CASSIGGRAGGDYGYTF. CDR3 nucleotide sequence: TGTGCCAGTAGTATAGGGGGCAGGGCAGGCGGCGACTATGGCTACACCTTC.

The chain has TRBV6-4 and TRBJ1-1; D uncertain. V was shortened by 3 bases and J by 10 bases, with 15 bases between the two germline ends. The germline V gene encodes CDR1 MRHNA and CDR2 SNTAGT. The CDR3 runs to 13 residues. The CDR3 is CASSDPNSWVAFF. The CDR3 DNA reads as TGTGCCAGCAGTGATCCTAACAGTTGGGTAGCTTTCTTT.

This rearrangement joins TRBV7-2 to TRBJ2-1, with D possibly matching TRBD1 (5 bases). The CDR3 spans 15 residues. Germline values: CDR1 SGHTA, CDR2 FQGNSA. Trimming removed 0 bases from V and 1 base from J, with 7 bases in between. The CDR3, as DNA: TGTGCCAGCAGCTTAGCTCAGGGTTCCTACAATGAGCAGTTCTTC. Its translation: CASSLAQGSYNEQFF.

This rearrangement joins TRBV4-1 to TRBJ1-2, with D possibly being TRBD1 (6 bases). Trimming took off 1 base at V and 0 bases at J, with 15 bases between the two ends. The CDR3 is 17 amino acids. Germline values: CDR1 MGHRA, CDR2 YSYEKL. The CDR3 DNA is TGCGCCAGCAGCCAAGTAATCAGGACAGTTGCTAACTATGGCTACACCTTC. Translated, it gives CASSQVIRTVANYGYTF.

The chain links TRBV4-1 to TRBJ2-6; 10 positions agree with TRBD2. This CDR3 is built from 20 residues. CDR1 and CDR2 (germline): MGHRA, YSYEKL. J was trimmed by 1 base and V by 0 bases; bases with no gene match: 9. CDR3 residues: CASSQDIRASGSSGANVLTF. CDR3 sequence (DNA): TGCGCCAGCAGCCAAGATATTAGGGCTAGCGGGAGTTCTGGGGCCAACGTCCTGACTTTC.

The chain couples TRBV10-3 to TRBJ1-2, with TRBD1 matching over 8 bases. Germline CDR1 and CDR2: ENHRY and SYGVKD. Trimming at V came to 7 bases and at J to 4 bases, leaving 17 bases not matched to a gene. The CDR3 has 17 amino acids. The CDR3 spells CAINRSGQGDLSYGYTF. Here the CDR3 DNA reads TGTGCCATCAACCGATCTGGACAGGGCGATTTGAGCTATGGCTACACCTTC.

The chain couples TRBV6-5 to TRBJ2-5; unclear D gene. There are 14 residues in the CDR3. The V and J ends lost 0 bases and 4 bases respectively, with 9 bases between them. Germline V gene data show CDR1 as MNHEY and CDR2 as SVGAGI. The CDR3 nucleotides are TGTGCCAGCAGTTACTCGAGTTCTTCAGAGACCCAGTACTTC. It translates to CASSYSSSSETQYF.

The chain combines TRBV10-3 with TRBJ2-7, with 10 bases lining up with TRBD1. The CDR3 extends over 17 amino acids. Germline lookup yields CDR1 ENHRY and CDR2 SYGVKD. Unmatched junction bases numbered 12, after V lost 4 bases and J lost 3 bases. The CDR3: CAISVVPGTGVHYEQYF. The CDR3 coding sequence is TGTGCCATCAGTGTAGTCCCCGGGACAGGGGTTCACTACGAGCAGTACTTC.

The J gene is TRBJ2-4, the V gene TRBV28; 7 bases map to TRBD2. Germline V gene data show CDR1 as MDHEN and CDR2 as SYDVKM. Losses at the gene ends were 7 bases for V and 2 bases for J; bases not matched to a gene: 17. The CDR3 consists of 18 residues. CDR3 in DNA: TGTGCCAGCACCCTTGGGGTCGGGGGGTCGATATCCAAAAACATTCAGTACTTC. This codes for CASTLGVGGSISKNIQYF.

The V gene is TRBV4-2, the J gene TRBJ2-2; TRBD1 aligns across 7 bases. The length of the CDR3 is 15 residues. Germline V lookup: CDR1 LGHNA, CDR2 YNFKEQ. The J segment lost 1 base and the V segment lost 1 base, leaving 0 bases of the junction unmatched. The CDR3 is CASSQGQGNTGELFF. The CDR3 DNA follows: TGTGCCAGCAGCCAAGGACAGGGGAACACCGGGGAGCTGTTTTTT.

The V call is TRBV13, the J call TRBJ2-7; the match to TRBD1 covers 10 bases. This CDR3 is 16 amino acids long. The junction had 9 bases not matched to a gene; V was cut back by 4 bases and J by 3 bases. CDR1 and CDR2 (germline): PRHDT, FYEKMQ (reference sequence). The CDR3 is CASSSIAGTGVYEQYF. In nucleotides, the CDR3 is TGTGCCAGCAGCTCAATCGCCGGGACAGGGGTCTACGAGCAGTACTTC. Using reference TRBV13 and TRBJ2-7 for the parts outside the CDR3, the full variable domain is AAGVIQSPRHLIKEKRETATLKCYPIPRHDTVYWYQQGPGQDPQFLISFYEKMQSDKGSIPDRFSAQQFSDYHSELNMSSLELGDSALYFCASSSIAGTGVYEQYFGPGTRLTVT.

The V call is TRBV9, the J call TRBJ1-5, with D possibly being TRBD1 (5 bases). V lost 2 bases and J lost 1, with 10 bases in between. Germline V gene lookup returns CDR1 SGDLS and CDR2 YYNGEE. The CDR3 is 15 residues long. CDR3 DNA sequence: TGTGCCAGCAGCGTCGGGGGGTCGAGCAATCAGCCCCAGCATTTT. Its translation is CASSVGGSSNQPQHF.

The gene calls are TRBV7-9 and TRBJ1-1; the match to TRBD1 covers 7 bases. The CDR3 length is 16 residues. Germline V gene sequence: CDR1 SEHNR, CDR2 FQNEAQ (reference sequence). V was pared by 1 base and J by 1 base, with 6 bases of the junction left unmatched. The CDR3 region has the DNA TGTGCCAGCAGCTTAGGGGAAACAGGGGAGAACACTGAAGCTTTCTTT. It encodes CASSLGETGENTEAFF.

V is TRBV6-5 and J is TRBJ1-3, with D possibly matching TRBD1 (5 bases). The CDR3 contains 13 residues. CDR1 MNHEY and CDR2 SVGAGI come from the germline V gene. V shed 2 bases and J shed 3 bases, with 5 bases lying between them. The chain's CDR3 is CASSYDSGNTIYF. The CDR3 DNA reads TGTGCCAGCAGTTACGACAGTGGAAACACCATATATTTT.

The rearrangement uses TRBV13 and TRBJ2-1, with 15 bases matching TRBD2. This CDR3 contains 15 residues. Trimming removed 3 bases from V and 9 bases from J; junction bases left unmatched: 3. CDR1 PRHDT and CDR2 FYEKMQ come from the germline V gene (reference sequence). This CDR3 reads CASSFEGLAGGEQFF. The CDR3 region has the DNA TGTGCCAGCAGCTTTGAGGGACTAGCGGGAGGTGAGCAGTTCTTC.

The chain carries TRBV6-5 and TRBJ2-1, with a possible D match to TRBD1 (5 bases). There are 14 residues in the CDR3. Germline CDR1 is MNHEY and CDR2 is SVGAGI. With 0 bases removed from V and 15 bases from J, the gap between germline ends came to 18 bases. DNA for the CDR3: TGTGCCAGCAGTTACTCGAAGAAATGGAAGGGGTCGTTCTTC. Translated: CASSYSKKWKGSFF.

V is TRBV28 and J is TRBJ1-1; 11 bases line up with TRBD1. Looked up from germline, CDR1 is MDHEN and CDR2 is SYDVKM. The CDR3 extends over 14 amino acids. V lost 8 bases to trimming and J lost 5 bases; unmatched junction nucleotides: 7. The CDR3 nucleotides are TGTGCCAGCGCGAGGACAGGGGGCAGGACTGAAGCTTTCTTT. Residues: CASARTGGRTEAFF. The whole variable domain, filled in from reference TRBV28 and TRBJ1-1, reads DVKVTQSSRYLVKRTGEKVFLECVQDMDHENMFWYRQDPGLGLRLIYFSYDVKMKEKGDIPEGYSVSREKKERFSLILESASTNQTSMYLCASARTGGRTEAFFGQGTRLTVV.

The rearrangement joins TRBV19 to TRBJ1-4, with TRBD1 matching over 8 bases. J was trimmed by 8 bases and V by 9 bases; bases with no gene match: 11. CDR1 and CDR2 (germline): LNHDA, SQIVND (reference sequence). The CDR3 loop spans 14 amino acids. The CDR3: CASGKGDRHEKLFF. CDR3 sequence (DNA): TGTGCCAGCGGAAAGGGGGACAGGCACGAAAAACTGTTTTTT.

V and J are TRBV6-1 and TRBJ2-4; D possibly corresponds to TRBD2 (6 bases). The CDR3 consists of 13 residues. V dropped 8 bases and J dropped 6 bases, with 14 bases sitting between them. Germline V gives CDR1 MNHNS, CDR2 SASEGT. CDR3 protein: CASLDYARNIQYF. CDR3 nucleotide sequence: TGTGCCAGCCTGGACTATGCGAGAAACATTCAGTACTTC.

The chain carries TRBV5-4 and TRBJ1-1, with D maybe TRBD1 (5 bases). The V end lost 6 bases, the J end lost 3 bases, and 21 bases lay between the germline ends. Germline V gene data show CDR1 as SGHNT and CDR2 as YYREEE (reference sequence). CDR3 length: 16 residues. The CDR3: CASIGLGGSVHTEAFF. The CDR3 nucleotides are TGTGCCAGCATCGGGCTTGGGGGGTCAGTTCACACTGAAGCTTTCTTT.

The rearrangement joins TRBV5-1 to TRBJ1-6, with TRBD1 matching over 8 bases. Losses at the gene ends were 1 base for V and 8 bases for J; bases not matched to a gene: 5. The CDR3 contains 15 residues. Germline V CDR1 and CDR2: SGHRS, YFSETQ. CDR3 nucleotide sequence: TGCGCCAGCAGCTTGCTGGCAGGGGGCGATTCACCCCTCCACTTT. Protein product: CASSLLAGGDSPLHF. The full variable domain, its missing parts supplied by reference TRBV5-1 and TRBJ1-6, is KAGVTQTPRYLIKTRGQQVTLSCSPISGHRSVSWYQQTPGQGLQFLFEYFSETQRNKGNFPGRFSGRQFSNSRSEMNVSTLELGDSALYLCASSLLAGGDSPLHFGNGTRLTVT.